This TCR beta chain is from a study of neoadjuvant nivolumab and ipilimumab in lung cancer. Study results and limitations: Blood richness before therapy tracked richness in tumors resected after neoadjuvant therapy. TCR richness and clonality were higher in tumors than adjacent uninvolved lung. Pathologic regression was not significantly tied to TCR clonality. Only two of four nivolumab-treated tumors gained richness and clonality by surgery.

Data came from immunoSEQ multiplex PCR; TCRdb stores just in-frame clones and leaves some out. The table has approximately 17,000 clones, 76% seen once; the top ten hold more than 6%. With V trimmed by 0 bases and J by 5 bases, 5 bases remained unmatched. The CDR3 consists of 15 residues. Germline CDR1 SGDLS, CDR2 YYNGEE. Details on this clone: Its target is unknown.

The sequences come from tumor tissue, collected after neoadjuvant nivolumab, alone or with ipilimumab, at or shortly before surgery. This chain links TRBV9 with TRBJ2-5, with TRBD2 matching 9 bases. The clonotype originates from an adult with non-small cell lung cancer. CDR3 sequence reads: CASSVGGRAGETQYF. CDR3 coding DNA: TGTGCCAGCAGCGTAGGCGGGAGGGCCGGGGAGACCCAGTACTTC.